What follows is one T cell receptor (beta chain) and its context. Authors' methods: Nucleated cell counts were estimated from reference gene primer amplification. Measured with immunoSEQ multiplex PCR; TCRdb has only the in-frame clones, and not every one. The DNA was the basis for D and trimming; V, J and clone size are from that table. The sample lists tens of thousands of clones, more than 80% occurring once. Trimming left V 2 bases short and J 2 bases short, with 7 bases between. The CDR3 covers 14 residues. CDR1 is MDHEN and CDR2 is SYDVKM in the germline V gene. This record belongs to a study of blood T cell repertoires in COVID-19. Study-level information: Samples came from the United States, Italy and Spain, spanning acute and convalescent COVID-19.

The sequencing input was peripheral blood. The TCR originated in an elderly woman with acute or convalescent COVID-19. The J gene is TRBJ1-3, the V gene TRBV28, with no clear D. This chain's CDR3 is CASSLIAAGNTIYF. The CDR3, as DNA: TGTGCCAGCAGTTTAATCGCGGCTGGAAACACCATATATTTT.